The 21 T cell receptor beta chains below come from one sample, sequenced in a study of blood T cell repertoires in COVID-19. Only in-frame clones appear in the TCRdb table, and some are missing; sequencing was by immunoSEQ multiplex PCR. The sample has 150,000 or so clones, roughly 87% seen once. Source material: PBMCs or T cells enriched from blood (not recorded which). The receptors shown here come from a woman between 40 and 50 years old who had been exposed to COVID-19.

CDR3 coding DNA: TGCAGCGTTGGGGGGGGCCGGGAAGATACGCAGTATTTT. It translates to CSVGGGREDTQYF. This chain connects TRBV29-1 to TRBJ2-3; D possibly corresponds to TRBD2 (7 bases). Trimming left V 4 bases short and J 5 bases short, with 13 bases between. CDR1 is SQVTM, CDR2 ANQGSEA, per germline. The CDR3 is 13 amino acids.

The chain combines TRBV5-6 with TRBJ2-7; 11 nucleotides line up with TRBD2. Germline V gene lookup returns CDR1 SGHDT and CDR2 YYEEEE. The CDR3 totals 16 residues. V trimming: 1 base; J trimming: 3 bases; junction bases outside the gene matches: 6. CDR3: CASSLWASGRNYEQYF. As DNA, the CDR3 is TGTGCCAGCAGCTTGTGGGCTAGCGGGAGGAACTACGAGCAGTACTTC.

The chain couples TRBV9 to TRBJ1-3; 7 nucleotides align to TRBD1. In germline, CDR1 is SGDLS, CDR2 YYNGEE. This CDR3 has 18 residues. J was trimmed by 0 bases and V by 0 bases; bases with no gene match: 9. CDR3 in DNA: TGTGCCAGCAGCGTAGAAGACGGGACAGCGAGCTCTGGAAACACCATATATTTT. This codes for CASSVEDGTASSGNTIYF.

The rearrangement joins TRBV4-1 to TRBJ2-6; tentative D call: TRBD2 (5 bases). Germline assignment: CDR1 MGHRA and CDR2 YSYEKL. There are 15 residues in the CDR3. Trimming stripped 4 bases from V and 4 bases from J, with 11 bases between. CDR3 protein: CASSLIATGANVLTF. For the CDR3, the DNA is TGCGCCAGCAGCCTCATAGCGACCGGGGCCAACGTCCTGACTTTC.

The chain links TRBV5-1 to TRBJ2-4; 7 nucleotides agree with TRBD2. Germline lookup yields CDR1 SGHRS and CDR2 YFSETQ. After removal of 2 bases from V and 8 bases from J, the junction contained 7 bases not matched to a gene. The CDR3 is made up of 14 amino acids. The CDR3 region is CASSLRLAGHIQYF. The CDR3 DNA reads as TGCGCCAGCAGCTTAAGACTAGCTGGGCACATTCAGTACTTC.

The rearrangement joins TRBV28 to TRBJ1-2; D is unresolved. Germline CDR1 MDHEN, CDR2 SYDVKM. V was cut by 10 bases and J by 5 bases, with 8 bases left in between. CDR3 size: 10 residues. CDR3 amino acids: CATRKYGYTF. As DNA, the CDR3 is TGTGCCACCCGTAAATATGGCTACACCTTC.

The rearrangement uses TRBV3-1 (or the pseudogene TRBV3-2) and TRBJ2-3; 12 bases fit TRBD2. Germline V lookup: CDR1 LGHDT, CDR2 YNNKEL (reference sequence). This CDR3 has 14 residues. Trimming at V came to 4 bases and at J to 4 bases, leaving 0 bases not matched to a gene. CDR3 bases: TGTGCCAGCAGCCCTAGCGGGGGGGCAGATACGCAGTATTTT. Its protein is CASSPSGGADTQYF.

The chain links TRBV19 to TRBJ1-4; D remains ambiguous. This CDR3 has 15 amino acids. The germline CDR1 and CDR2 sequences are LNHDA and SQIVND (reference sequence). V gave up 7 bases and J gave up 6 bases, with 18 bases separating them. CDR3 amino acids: CASTPGGEGDEKLFF. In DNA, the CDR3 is TGTGCCAGTACCCCAGGTGGCGAGGGAGATGAAAAACTGTTTTTT.

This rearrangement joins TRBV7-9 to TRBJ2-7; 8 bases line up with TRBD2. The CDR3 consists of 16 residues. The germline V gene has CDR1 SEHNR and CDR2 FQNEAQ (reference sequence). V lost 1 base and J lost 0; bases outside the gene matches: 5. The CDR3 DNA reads TGTGCCAGCAGCTTAGTGGTAGCGGGGCTCTCCTACGAGCAGTACTTC. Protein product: CASSLVVAGLSYEQYF. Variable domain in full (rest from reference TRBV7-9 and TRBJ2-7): DTGVSQNPRHKITKRGQNVTFRCDPISEHNRLYWYRQTLGQGPEFLTYFQNEAQLEKSRLLSDRFSAERPKGSFSTLEIQRTEQGDSAMYLCASSLVVAGLSYEQYFGPGTRLTVT.

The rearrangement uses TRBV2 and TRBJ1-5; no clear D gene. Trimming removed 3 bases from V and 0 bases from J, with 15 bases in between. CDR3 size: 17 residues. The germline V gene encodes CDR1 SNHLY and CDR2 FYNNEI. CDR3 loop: CASSEFSRAYSNQPQHF. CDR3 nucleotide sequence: TGTGCCAGCAGTGAGTTTTCACGCGCTTATAGCAATCAGCCCCAGCATTTT.

This chain's CDR3 is CASSEEGGGPWISPLHF. The DNA of the CDR3 is TGTGCCAGCAGTGAAGAGGGAGGCGGACCTTGGATCTCACCCCTCCACTTT. This chain connects TRBV6-1 to TRBJ1-6, with D hard to call. This CDR3 is built from 17 residues. Trimming removed 1 base from V and 10 bases from J, with 20 bases in between. CDR1 is MNHNS and CDR2 is SASEGT in the germline V gene.

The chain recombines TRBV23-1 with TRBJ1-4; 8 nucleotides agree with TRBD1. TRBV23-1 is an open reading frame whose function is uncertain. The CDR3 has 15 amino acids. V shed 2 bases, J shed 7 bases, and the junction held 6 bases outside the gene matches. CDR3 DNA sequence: TGCGCCAGCAGTCAAGCAGGGGGCCCAGGTGAAAAACTGTTTTTT. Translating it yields CASSQAGGPGEKLFF.

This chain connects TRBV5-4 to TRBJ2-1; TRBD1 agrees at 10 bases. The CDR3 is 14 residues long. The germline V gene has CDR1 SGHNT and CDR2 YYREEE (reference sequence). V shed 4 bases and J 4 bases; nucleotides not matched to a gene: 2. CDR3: CASSRDRGYNEQFF. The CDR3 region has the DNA TGTGCCAGCAGCCGGGACAGGGGTTACAATGAGCAGTTCTTC.

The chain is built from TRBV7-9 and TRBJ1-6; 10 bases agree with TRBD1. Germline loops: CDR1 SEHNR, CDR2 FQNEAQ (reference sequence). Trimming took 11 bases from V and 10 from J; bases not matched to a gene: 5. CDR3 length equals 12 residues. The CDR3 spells CAGGQGQSPLHF. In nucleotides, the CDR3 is TGTGCCGGGGGACAGGGGCAATCACCCCTCCACTTT.

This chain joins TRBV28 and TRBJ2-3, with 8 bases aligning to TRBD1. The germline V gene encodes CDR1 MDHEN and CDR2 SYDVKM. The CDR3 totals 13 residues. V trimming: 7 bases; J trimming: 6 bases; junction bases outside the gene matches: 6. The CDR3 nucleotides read TGTGCCAGCACGGAACAGGGGGACGATACGCAGTATTTT. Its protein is CASTEQGDDTQYF.

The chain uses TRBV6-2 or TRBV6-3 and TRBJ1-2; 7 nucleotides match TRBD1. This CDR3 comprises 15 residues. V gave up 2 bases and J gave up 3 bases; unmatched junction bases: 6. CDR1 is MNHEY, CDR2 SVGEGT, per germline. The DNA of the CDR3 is TGTGCCAGCAGTTACCGTCAGGGGGGAGACTATGGCTACACCTTC. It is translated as CASSYRQGGDYGYTF.

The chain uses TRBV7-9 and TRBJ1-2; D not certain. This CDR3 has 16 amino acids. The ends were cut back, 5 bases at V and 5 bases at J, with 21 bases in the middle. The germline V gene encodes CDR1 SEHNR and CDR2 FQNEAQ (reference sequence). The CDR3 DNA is TGTGCCAGCAGCGATTCCCGACTGCGAAGCCCGTATGGCTACACCTTC. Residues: CASSDSRLRSPYGYTF.

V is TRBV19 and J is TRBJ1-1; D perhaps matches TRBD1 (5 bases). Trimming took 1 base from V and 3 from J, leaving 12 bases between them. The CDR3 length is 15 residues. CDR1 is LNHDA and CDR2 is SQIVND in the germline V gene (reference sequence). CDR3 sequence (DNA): TGTGCCAGTAGTATAGTGGACACCCCGTACACTGAAGCTTTCTTT. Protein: CASSIVDTPYTEAFF. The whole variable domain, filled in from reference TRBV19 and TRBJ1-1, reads DGGITQSPKYLFRKEGQNVTLSCEQNLNHDAMYWYRQDPGQGLRLIYYSQIVNDFQKGDIAEGYSVSREKKESFPLTVTSAQKNPTAFYLCASSIVDTPYTEAFFGQGTRLTVV.

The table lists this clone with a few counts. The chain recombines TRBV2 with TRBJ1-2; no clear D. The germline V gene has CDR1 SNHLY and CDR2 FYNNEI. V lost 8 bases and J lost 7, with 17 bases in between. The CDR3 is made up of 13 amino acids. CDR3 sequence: CASLSEPFGGYTF. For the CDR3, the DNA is TGTGCCAGCCTCTCGGAGCCTTTTGGTGGCTACACCTTC.

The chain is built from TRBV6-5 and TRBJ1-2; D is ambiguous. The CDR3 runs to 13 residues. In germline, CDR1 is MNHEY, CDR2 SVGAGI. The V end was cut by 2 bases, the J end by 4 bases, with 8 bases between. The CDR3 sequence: CASSYAGFYGYTF. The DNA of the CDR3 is TGTGCCAGCAGTTACGCCGGTTTCTATGGCTACACCTTC.

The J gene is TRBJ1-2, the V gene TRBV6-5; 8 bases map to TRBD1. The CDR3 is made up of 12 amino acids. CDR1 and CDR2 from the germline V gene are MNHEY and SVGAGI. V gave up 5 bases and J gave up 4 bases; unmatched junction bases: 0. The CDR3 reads CASSTGGYGYTF. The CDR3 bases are TGTGCCAGCAGTACAGGGGGCTATGGCTACACCTTC.